This TCR beta chain comes out of a study of T cell clones after liver transplantation. The wider study: Post-transplant blood was tracked for graft-donor-reactive T cell clones identified in a pre-transplant mixed lymphocyte reaction. Subjects received no induction therapy and standard immunosuppression until randomization at 12-24 months post-transplant. Draws occurred before transplant, before withdrawal, and after complete or failed withdrawal. Points from the study as a whole: In two subjects, few donor cells limited the measurable donor-reactive repertoire.

Profiled with immunoSEQ multiplex PCR; TCRdb holds only in-frame clones, not every one. In the table there are over 100,000 clones, more than 75% of which are singletons. Remarks on this clone: The antigen remains unidentified.

Germline V gene data show CDR1 as SNHLY and CDR2 as FYNNEI. The CDR3 length is 13 residues. Between the trimmed V and J ends, which lost 6 bases and 7 bases, there was a span of 13 bases. This TCR came from a human donor who received a liver transplant. This chain joins TRBV2 and TRBJ2-1; tentatively, D is TRBD1 or TRBD2 (6 bases each). The sample was CD4+ T cells from blood, taken before liver transplant. The CDR3 DNA follows: TGTGCCAGCAGCGTCCGAGGGGGGAATGAGCAGTTCTTC. As protein: CASSVRGGNEQFF.